This TCR beta chain appears in the sequencing data of a study of T-cell reconstitution after alpha-beta-depleted transplantation in children. Preparation of the TCRbeta library involved a method that used unique molecular identifiers. A single record per CDR3 protein comes from TCRdb applying MiXCR to the PCR reads. Of 360,000 or so distinct CDR3 sequences detected, around 21% appear once; the ten largest clones hold 3.5% to 4%. This TCR was recovered from a human donor who donated a stem cell graft to a child with acute myeloid leukemia. The sample in question was PBMCs from the stem cell graft donor, obtained from the stem cell graft.

CDR3 in amino acids: CSAVNTGELFF. The CDR3, as DNA: TGCAGTGCGGTTAACACCGGGGAGCTGTTTTTT. V and J are TRBV20-1 and TRBJ2-2; D gene unclear. The germline V and J ends were trimmed by 6 bases and 2 bases, with 4 bases remaining between them. The CDR3 covers 11 residues. Germline lookup yields CDR1 DFQATT and CDR2 SNEGSKA (reference sequence).